The 17 T cell receptor beta chains below come from one sample, sequenced in a study of T cells expressing NK-cell markers (dated by TCRdb to 2018 to 2020). The library was made by 5' RACE. Sequencer: Illumina HiSeq 2000. TCRdb reprocessed the reads, so every CDR3 protein sequence counts as one entry and DNA is not shown. For this sample, the table gives roughly 350,000 distinct CDR3 sequences. The ten largest clones add up to 5% to 5.5% of the sample. The sequenced material came from blood T cells: a sorted CD56 or NKG2C T cell subset, CD4+ or CD8+ T cells, or bulk PBMC T cells (not recorded which). The receptors shown here come from a man aged 18 to 69 in good health.

The rearrangement joins TRBV6-1 to TRBJ1-5. Germline V gives CDR1 MNHNS, CDR2 SASEGT. The CDR3 spans 13 residues. CDR3 loop: CASGGVGFRPQHF.

The genes are TRBV7-9 and TRBJ2-1; lacking DNA, the TRBD2 call made by TCRdb goes unchecked. The CDR3 is 20 residues long. CDR1 and CDR2 (germline): SEHNR, FQNEAQ (reference sequence). CDR3 loop: CASSPHRLAGGPYSYNEQFF. Full variable domain (rest looked up from reference TRBV7-9 and TRBJ2-1): DTGVSQNPRHKITKRGQNVTFRCDPISEHNRLYWYRQTLGQGPEFLTYFQNEAQLEKSRLLSDRFSAERPKGSFSTLEIQRTEQGDSAMYLCASSPHRLAGGPYSYNEQFFGPGTRLTVL.

V usage is TRBV5-1 and J usage is TRBJ1-2; TCRdb reports TRBD1, a call that lacks DNA to check it against. CDR1 SGHRS and CDR2 YFSETQ come from the germline V gene. The CDR3 totals 16 residues. The CDR3 region is CASSTSLPGPIYGYTF.

The V call is TRBV20-1, the J call TRBJ2-3; TCRdb outputs TRBD1, but without DNA this stays unchecked. The length of the CDR3 is 16 residues. Germline V gene lookup returns CDR1 DFQATT and CDR2 SNEGSKA (reference sequence). CDR3 loop: CSASYPGGVGTDTQYF.

The chain joins TRBV11-1 to TRBJ2-6; TCRdb selects TRBD2, and the lack of DNA leaves this call unchecked. The CDR3 extends over 20 amino acids. Germline values: CDR1 SGHAT, CDR2 FQDESV (reference sequence). CDR3 protein: CASSHPPQKAGASGANVLTF.

This sequence joins TRBV2 and TRBJ2-3; the D call of TRBD2 rests on TCRdb alone, since no DNA is present to check it. CDR3 length: 16 amino acids. Looked up from germline, CDR1 is SNHLY and CDR2 is FYNNEI. The CDR3 is CASKRLATSSTDTQYF.

This chain links TRBV12-3 or TRBV12-4 with TRBJ2-4; TCRdb returns TRBD2, unconfirmable since there is no DNA. The CDR3 is 15 amino acids. Here the CDR3 reads CASSFAGSRAGIQYF.

The chain couples TRBV28 to TRBJ1-2; without DNA, the TCRdb call of TRBD1 cannot be checked. The CDR3 totals 13 residues. Germline V CDR1 and CDR2: MDHEN, SYDVKM. The CDR3 loop is CASGLGQNYGYTF.

V usage is TRBV2 and J usage is TRBJ1-1. CDR1 is SNHLY and CDR2 is FYNNEI in the germline V gene. This CDR3 is 13 amino acids long. CDR3 residues: CASSGRGVTEAFF.

J is TRBJ2-6 and V is TRBV30; TCRdb designates TRBD1, a call that cannot be tested without DNA. CDR1 is GTSNPN, CDR2 SVGIG, per germline (reference sequence). The CDR3 has 17 residues. CDR3 protein: CAFLVGHDTSGANVLTF.

The rearrangement uses TRBV15 and TRBJ1-6; the TCRdb call, TRBD1, lacks DNA for checking. Germline V lookup: CDR1 LNHNV, CDR2 YYDKDF (reference sequence). CDR3 size: 13 residues. The CDR3 is CATSYRGDSPLHF.

The genes are TRBV5-1 and TRBJ2-7; no DNA is available, so the TRBD1 call from TCRdb remains unchecked. The CDR3 is 16 amino acids. CDR1 and CDR2 from the germline V gene are SGHRS and YFSETQ. The CDR3 loop is CASSFRDSTLGYEQYF.

The chain couples TRBV7-9 to TRBJ2-3. Germline V gene sequence: CDR1 SEHNR, CDR2 FQNEAQ (reference sequence). CDR3 size: 16 residues. The CDR3 sequence is CASSNFRSTSTDTQYF. Combining the CDR3 with reference TRBV7-9 and TRBJ2-3 gives the whole variable domain DTGVSQNPRHKITKRGQNVTFRCDPISEHNRLYWYRQTLGQGPEFLTYFQNEAQLEKSRLLSDRFSAERPKGSFSTLEIQRTEQGDSAMYLCASSNFRSTSTDTQYFGPGTRLTVL.

This rearrangement joins TRBV5-1 to TRBJ2-2; TCRdb gives TRBD1 as the D gene, but with no DNA this cannot be confirmed. The CDR3 has 17 residues. Germline assignment: CDR1 SGHRS and CDR2 YFSETQ. Here the CDR3 reads CASSLVGQGLLTGELFF. Variable domain in full (rest from reference TRBV5-1 and TRBJ2-2): KAGVTQTPRYLIKTRGQQVTLSCSPISGHRSVSWYQQTPGQGLQFLFEYFSETQRNKGNFPGRFSGRQFSNSRSEMNVSTLELGDSALYLCASSLVGQGLLTGELFFGEGSRLTVL.

The V and J genes are TRBV27 and TRBJ2-1; TCRdb picks TRBD1, but there is no DNA to check that call. Germline assignment: CDR1 MNHEY and CDR2 SMNVEV (reference sequence). There are 20 residues in the CDR3. The CDR3 loop is CASSSPTAGLSVNSYNEQFF.

The V call is TRBV6-1, the J call TRBJ1-3; TCRdb picks TRBD1, but there is no DNA to check that call. Germline-derived CDR1 and CDR2 are MNHNS and SASEGT. The CDR3 runs to 13 residues. CDR3 in amino acids: CASSPDRGLTIYF.

This rearrangement joins TRBV3-1 to TRBJ1-2; the TCRdb D gene call, TRBD1, has no DNA to confirm it. The germline V gene encodes CDR1 LGHDT and CDR2 YNNKEL (reference sequence). This CDR3 spans 15 amino acids. The CDR3 here is CASSPTFDRAAGYTF.